The 30 T cell receptor beta chains listed next were all sequenced from one sample in a study of shared clonotypes between healthy human individuals. Data came from immunoSEQ multiplex PCR; TCRdb stores just in-frame clones and leaves some out. The sample lists 800,000 to 1,200,000 clones, 78% occurring once. The specimen was memory CD4+ T cells from PBMCs. The sample's subset: CD45RA-negative fraction. These receptors were taken from a man aged 18 to 29 in good health. Some clones in this sample may be carry-over from other donors' samples.

The chain joins TRBV18 to TRBJ1-4; possible D gene TRBD1, 5 bases. Per germline, CDR1 KGHSH and CDR2 LQKENI. The CDR3 runs to 13 residues. The CDR3, as DNA: TGTGCGAGCCGGGGGGACCGACATGAAAAACTGTTTTTT. Encoded protein: CASRGDRHEKLFF.

The chain couples TRBV25-1 to TRBJ2-7, with 9 bases identical to TRBD1. V was pared by 7 bases and J by 3 bases, with 4 bases of the junction left unmatched. Germline CDR1 is MGHDK and CDR2 is SYGVNS. This CDR3 region has 13 residues. The CDR3 sequence: CASTGQGFYEQYF. The CDR3 region has the DNA TGTGCCAGCACCGGACAGGGGTTCTACGAGCAGTACTTC.

The rearrangement uses TRBV27 and TRBJ1-2; no firm D call. This CDR3 has 12 residues. The V gene lost 6 bases and the J gene lost 7 bases, with 12 bases spanning the gap. CDR1 and CDR2 (germline): MNHEY, SMNVEV (reference sequence). The chain's CDR3 is CASSPGWGGYTF. The CDR3 nucleotides read TGTGCCAGCAGCCCCGGTTGGGGTGGCTACACCTTC.

V usage is TRBV18 and J usage is TRBJ2-7; D is possibly TRBD2 (5 bases). The CDR3 runs 15 residues. In germline, CDR1 is KGHSH, CDR2 LQKENI. The germline V and J ends were trimmed by 2 bases and 0 bases, with 11 bases remaining between them. The CDR3 DNA follows: TGTGCCAGCTCACCAATATCGGGAAGCTCCTACGAGCAGTACTTC. Protein product: CASSPISGSSYEQYF.

This chain uses TRBV6-5 with TRBJ1-6; 7 bases are shared with TRBD1. The J segment lost 10 bases and the V segment lost 6 bases, leaving 9 bases of the junction unmatched. Germline V gene sequence: CDR1 MNHEY, CDR2 SVGAGI. The CDR3 has 14 residues. CDR3 DNA: TGTGCCAGCAGACTCACAGGGGAACGATCACCCCTCCACTTT. Encoded protein: CASRLTGERSPLHF.

This clone has a count of ten or more. The rearrangement uses TRBV6-5 and TRBJ2-2; weak D call: TRBD2 (6 bases). The V gene's germline CDR1 is MNHEY and CDR2 SVGAGI. The CDR3 has 15 amino acids. V shed 5 bases and J shed 0 bases, with 10 bases lying between them. The CDR3 nucleotides are TGTGCCAGCAGTAGGGACTTCGCGAACACCGGGGAGCTGTTTTTT. Residues: CASSRDFANTGELFF.

This chain links TRBV28 with TRBJ2-1, with D tentatively TRBD2 (6 bases). Germline V gene data show CDR1 as MDHEN and CDR2 as SYDVKM. V was clipped by 7 bases and J by 6 bases, with 22 bases between them. The CDR3 is 16 amino acids. This CDR3 reads CASTPPRRGNLNEQFF. CDR3 in DNA: TGTGCCAGCACCCCCCCTAGGCGGGGAAACCTCAATGAGCAGTTCTTC.

In the case of this clone: A much larger clone is a single base away; this may be a read error. Other DNA sequences in this specimen translate into the identical CDR3. This chain joins TRBV7-3 and TRBJ1-5, with 8 nucleotides matching TRBD1. Per the germline V gene, CDR1 is SGHTA and CDR2 is FQGTGA. The CDR3 runs 17 residues. The CDR3 sequence is CASSLPERQGSNQPQHF. In DNA, the CDR3 is TGTGCCAGCAGCTTACCCGAGAGACAGGGGAGCAATCAGCCTCAGCATTTT.

The V call is TRBV9, the J call TRBJ2-5, with 12 nucleotides matching TRBD2. This CDR3 region has 17 residues. V was pared by 3 bases and J by 1 base, with 7 bases of the junction left unmatched. The germline gives CDR1 SGDLS, CDR2 YYNGEE. CDR3 nucleotides: TGTGCCAGCAGCGCGACTAGCGGGAGATTGGGCCAAGAGACCCAGTACTTC. It translates to CASSATSGRLGQETQYF.

This clone was found a few times. The chain links TRBV7-2 to TRBJ1-2; possible D gene TRBD1, 6 bases. V was pared by 0 bases and J by 4 bases, with 15 bases between. Germline-derived CDR1 and CDR2 are SGHTA and FQGNSA. The CDR3 runs 16 residues. DNA of the CDR3: TGTGCCAGCAGCTTAGCGTGGTCAGGGGATAGCTATGGCTACACCTTC. This gives the protein CASSLAWSGDSYGYTF. Based on the CDR3 plus reference TRBV7-2 and TRBJ1-2, the full variable domain is GAGVSQSPSNKVTEKGKDVELRCDPISGHTALYWYRQSLGQGLEFLIYFQGNSAPDKSGLPSDRFSAERTGGSVSTLTIQRTQQEDSAVYLCASSLAWSGDSYGYTFGSGTRLTVV.

This clone appeared a few times. The chain recombines TRBV29-1 with TRBJ2-5; the D is unclear. Germline V lookup: CDR1 SQVTM, CDR2 ANQGSEA. V shed 4 bases and J shed 1 base, with 13 bases lying between them. This CDR3 comprises 14 residues. CDR3 sequence (DNA): TGCAGCGTTGGGGCAGCAAACATCCAAGAGACCCAGTACTTC. Translation gives CSVGAANIQETQYF. Based on the CDR3 plus reference TRBV29-1 and TRBJ2-5, the full variable domain is SAVISQKPSRDICQRGTSLTIQCQVDSQVTMMFWYRQQPGQSLTLIATANQGSEATYESGFVIDKFPISRPNLTFSTLTVSNMSPEDSSIYLCSVGAANIQETQYFGPGTRLLVL.

The rearrangement links TRBV5-5 to TRBJ2-5; D is ambiguous. Per germline, CDR1 SGHKS and CDR2 YYEKEE (reference sequence). V lost 1 base, J lost 6 bases, and 10 bases lay in between. The CDR3 length is 13 residues. The CDR3 sequence: CASSLTALQTQYF. CDR3 DNA sequence: TGTGCCAGCAGCTTGACAGCGCTTCAGACCCAGTACTTC.

This clone was observed a handful of times. This rearrangement joins TRBV29-1 to TRBJ2-6; D ambiguous. This CDR3 contains 12 residues. Per the germline V gene, CDR1 is SQVTM and CDR2 is ANQGSEA. V gave up 7 bases and J gave up 2 bases, with 6 bases separating them. The CDR3 DNA reads as TGCAGCGGAAGTACTGGGGCCAACGTCCTGACTTTC. This sequence encodes CSGSTGANVLTF.

This clone has a handful of counts. The same CDR3 arises from other DNA sequences in this sample as well. The chain carries TRBV7-9 and TRBJ2-2; D gene unclear. V lost 1 base and J 0 bases, leaving 3 bases between the germline ends. Germline V lookup: CDR1 SEHNR, CDR2 FQNEAQ (reference sequence). The CDR3 totals 14 residues. The CDR3 here is CASSLGTNTGELFF. The CDR3 nucleotides read TGTGCCAGCAGCTTAGGCACGAACACCGGGGAGCTGTTTTTT.

In regard to this clone: An end of the junction does not agree with germline; a read error may underlie this. V usage is TRBV5-1 and J usage is TRBJ1-4; possible D gene TRBD1, 6 bases. Germline V gene sequence: CDR1 SGHRS, CDR2 YFSETQ. The CDR3 covers 15 residues. CDR3 bases: TGCGCCAGCAGCTTGCGTCCGGGGGCTAAGGAAAAACTGTTTTTT. Translated: CASSLRPGAKEKLFF.

The rearrangement joins TRBV15 to TRBJ1-5; weak D call: TRBD1 (5 bases). V lost 6 bases and J 6 bases, leaving 12 bases between the germline ends. Germline values: CDR1 LNHNV, CDR2 YYDKDF (reference sequence). This CDR3 has 13 amino acids. CDR3 loop: CATSPGLGQPQHF. The DNA of the CDR3 is TGTGCCACCAGTCCAGGGCTGGGTCAGCCCCAGCATTTT.

CDR3 DNA sequence: TGTGCCAGCTCGCAACTGGGACTAGCGGGCAATGAGCAGTTCTTC. It translates to CASSQLGLAGNEQFF. The chain joins TRBV18 to TRBJ2-1; TRBD2 agrees at 12 bases. The CDR3 contains 15 residues. Germline CDR1 reads KGHSH; CDR2 reads LQKENI. Unmatched junction bases numbered 6, after V lost 6 bases and J lost 6 bases.

This sequence joins TRBV6-1 and TRBJ1-2; possibly TRBD1 for D (6 bases). This CDR3 contains 16 residues. V shed 0 bases and J shed 8 bases, with 19 bases lying between them. Germline assignment: CDR1 MNHNS and CDR2 SASEGT. In nucleotides, the CDR3 is TGTGCCAGCAGTGAAGCGAGGCCAGGGGCCGTTGGGGGCTACACCTTC. It translates to CASSEARPGAVGGYTF.

The genes are TRBV2 and TRBJ2-6, with TRBD1 as a possible D gene (6 bases). This CDR3 is built from 15 residues. The germline CDR1 and CDR2 sequences are SNHLY and FYNNEI. V dropped 6 bases and J dropped 4 bases, with 13 bases sitting between them. The CDR3 DNA sequence: TGTGCCAGCAGGGTCAGGGGAACCGGGGCCAACGTCCTGACTTTC. Its translation is CASRVRGTGANVLTF.

The V and J genes are TRBV11-2 and TRBJ2-2, with 12 nucleotides matching TRBD2. Trimming cost V 7 bases and J 6 bases; bases outside gene matches: 3. Per germline, CDR1 SGHAT and CDR2 FQNNGV. This CDR3 spans 14 amino acids. This CDR3 reads CASIGLAGPGELFF. In DNA form, the CDR3 reads TGTGCCAGCATCGGACTAGCGGGACCCGGGGAGCTGTTTTTT.

V usage is TRBV7-2 and J usage is TRBJ2-5; 9 bases are shared with TRBD1. Looked up from germline, CDR1 is SGHTA and CDR2 is FQGNSA. This CDR3 is built from 14 residues. V gave up 1 base and J gave up 5 bases; unmatched junction bases: 2. The CDR3 loop reads CASSLDRGPETQYF. CDR3 nucleotide sequence: TGTGCCAGCAGCTTAGACAGGGGGCCGGAGACCCAGTACTTC. Together with reference TRBV7-2 and TRBJ2-5, the CDR3 gives the full variable domain: GAGVSQSPSNKVTEKGKDVELRCDPISGHTALYWYRQSLGQGLEFLIYFQGNSAPDKSGLPSDRFSAERTGGSVSTLTIQRTQQEDSAVYLCASSLDRGPETQYFGPGTRLLVL.

The chain combines TRBV2 with TRBJ1-3, with no clear D. With 4 bases removed from V and 4 bases from J, the gap between germline ends came to 14 bases. The germline V gene has CDR1 SNHLY and CDR2 FYNNEI. The length of the CDR3 is 15 residues. The CDR3 DNA is TGTGCCAGCAGTGTGTCAGGACTGGTAGGAAACACCATATATTTT. Translation gives CASSVSGLVGNTIYF.

This clone was counted a few times. The rearrangement uses TRBV4-3 and TRBJ1-4; a possible D gene is TRBD1 (6 bases). Trimming stripped 0 bases from V and 6 bases from J, with 14 bases between. This CDR3 has 16 amino acids. The V gene's germline CDR1 is LGHNA and CDR2 YSLEER. The CDR3 DNA follows: TGCGCCAGCAGCCAAGATTTCGGGGGCGAGTATGAAAAACTGTTTTTT. Its protein product is CASSQDFGGEYEKLFF.

The J gene is TRBJ1-4, the V gene TRBV29-1; no definite D call. Between the trimmed V and J ends, which lost 5 bases and 0 bases, there was a span of 7 bases. CDR1 and CDR2 (germline): SQVTM, ANQGSEA. The CDR3 consists of 13 residues. The CDR3 spells CSVYAATNEKLFF. In DNA form, the CDR3 reads TGCAGCGTTTACGCAGCAACTAATGAAAAACTGTTTTTT.

The gene calls are TRBV7-2 and TRBJ1-1; the D gene is possibly TRBD1 (6 bases). Trimming removed 1 base at V and 5 bases at J, with 11 bases between. The CDR3 runs 14 residues. The V gene's germline CDR1 is SGHTA and CDR2 FQGNSA. The CDR3 nucleotides read TGTGCCAGCAGCTTAGAGGGGGGAGTGACTGAAGCTTTCTTT. As protein: CASSLEGGVTEAFF.

The J gene is TRBJ2-3, the V gene TRBV18; D perhaps matches TRBD1 (6 bases). Trimming removed 6 bases from V and 6 bases from J, with 16 bases in between. Germline loops: CDR1 KGHSH, CDR2 LQKENI. The CDR3 has 14 residues. Here the CDR3 reads CASSQGTLGDTQYF. The CDR3 coding sequence is TGTGCCAGCTCCCAGGGGACCCTGGGGGATACGCAGTATTTT.

The chain combines TRBV7-6 with TRBJ1-2; 9 bases are a match to TRBD1. The ends lost 2 bases at V and 4 bases at J; junction bases unmatched: 2. Germline assignment: CDR1 SGHVS and CDR2 FNYEAQ. The CDR3 consists of 14 residues. CDR3 sequence reads: CASSLTGQGYGYTF. CDR3 DNA sequence: TGTGCCAGCAGCTTAACGGGACAGGGCTATGGCTACACCTTC.

This chain uses TRBV5-8 with TRBJ1-5; 7 bases line up with TRBD1. The CDR3 has 14 residues. The V segment lost 4 bases and the J segment 5 bases; nucleotides outside the gene matches: 6. Germline V CDR1 and CDR2: SGHTS, YDEGEE. CDR3 region: CASSRQQGYQPQHF. The CDR3, as DNA: TGTGCCAGCAGCCGCCAACAGGGGTATCAGCCCCAGCATTTT.

This clone has a single count. The chain uses TRBV14 and TRBJ2-5; TRBD1 might be the D (6 bases). Germline values: CDR1 SGHDN, CDR2 FVKESK. The CDR3 consists of 17 residues. The V and J ends lost 1 base and 4 bases respectively, with 19 bases between them. The CDR3 region has the DNA TGTGCCAGCAGCCAAGCACCCGTGTATCGAGGGGGAGAGACCCAGTACTTC. The encoded protein is CASSQAPVYRGGETQYF.

The chain couples TRBV2 to TRBJ1-1; D might be TRBD1 (5 bases). Germline values: CDR1 SNHLY, CDR2 FYNNEI. CDR3 length equals 14 residues. Trimming stripped 8 bases from V and 4 bases from J, with 17 bases between. CDR3 sequence (DNA): TGTGCCAGCGAACTCCAGGGCGGGGGCACTGAAGCTTTCTTT. This codes for CASELQGGGTEAFF.